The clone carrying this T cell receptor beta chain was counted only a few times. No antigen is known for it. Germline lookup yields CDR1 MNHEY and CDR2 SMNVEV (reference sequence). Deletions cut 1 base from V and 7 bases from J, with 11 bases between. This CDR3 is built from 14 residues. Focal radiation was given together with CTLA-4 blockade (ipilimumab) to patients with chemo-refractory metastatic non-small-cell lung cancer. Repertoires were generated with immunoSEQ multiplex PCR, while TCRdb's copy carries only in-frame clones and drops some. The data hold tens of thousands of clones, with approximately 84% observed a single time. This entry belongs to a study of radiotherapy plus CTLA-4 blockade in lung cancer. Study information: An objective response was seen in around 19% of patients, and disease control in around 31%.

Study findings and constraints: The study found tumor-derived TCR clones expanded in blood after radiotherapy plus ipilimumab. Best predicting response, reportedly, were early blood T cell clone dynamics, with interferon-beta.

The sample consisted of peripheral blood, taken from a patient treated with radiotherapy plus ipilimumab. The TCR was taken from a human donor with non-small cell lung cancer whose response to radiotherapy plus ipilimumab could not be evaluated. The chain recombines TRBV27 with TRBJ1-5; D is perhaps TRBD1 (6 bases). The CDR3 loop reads CASSLYRERQPQHF. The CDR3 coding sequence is TGTGCCAGCAGTTTATACAGGGAGCGACAGCCCCAGCATTTT.